This T cell receptor beta chain was recovered during a study of cytomegalovirus exposure and HLA in healthy donors (TCRdb year 2017). As for the study more broadly: In an earlier analysis of 450 to 750 of the donors, around 290 Gb of sequence data and approximately 100 million unique TCR beta sequences from about 190 million T cells were reported. Both class I and class II loci were covered by HLA typing, at four-digit resolution. Typing coverage varied by locus: about 629-630 donors for A, B, C, DRB1 and DQB1; roughly 500 for DQA1; more than 600 for DPA1; approximately 450 for DPB1. Besides the first cohort of more than 650 subjects, a separate validation cohort made up of roughly 120 different subjects was used. Genome-wide SNP genotypes for about 65% of the 666 donors were used in a later genetic analysis, which treated that subset as a discovery cohort. The study aimed to test whether cataloging public T cell receptors could reveal signatures of past pathogen exposure. The later analysis used no new phenotypic data to find candidate immune exposures, relying instead on TCR beta sequences and their occurrence across donors. To predict cytomegalovirus infection status, the study combined high-throughput TCR immunosequencing, statistical association of individual TCRs with disease status, and machine learning. In a later analysis, previously published TCR beta repertoires from roughly 710 donors were re-analyzed and high-resolution HLA genotyping was added so that TCR occurrence patterns could be studied. Donor age, sex, ethnicity and CMV serostatus were collected together with the repertoire data. An early release that covered about 600 HLA-typed donors contained 300 to 350 gigabases of sequencing data and 75 million to 100 million unique TCR sequences. Every discovery cohort repertoire had been produced on one sequencing platform. Among 398 genotyped donors of the cohort, an average of roughly 240,000 unique TCR beta nucleotide sequences were sequenced per donor, about a sixth of them non-productive. Four to six DR-DQ haplotypes were handled as single units for association and clustering, since linkage in the cohort was strong. Of the 300 to 500 genotyped donors, 80% to 90% were placed in the genetic ancestry cluster associated with self-reported Caucasian donors. The T cell repertoires of under 750 subjects were profiled by immunosequencing and related to cytomegalovirus serostatus. An earlier analysis of some 500 of the donors applied high-throughput TCR beta sequencing to assess whether each TCR beta V gene segment acted as functional or pseudogenic.

Results and caveats for the whole study, not just this receptor: In a later analysis, the rate of TCR association differed among HLA loci, with DRB1 alleles having the most associated TCRs and HLA-C alleles having the fewest. Correlated functional status among segregating V segments might reflect linkage disequilibrium, but an unknown experimental factor could not be ruled out. Because HLA typing was unavailable for some donors at each locus, only the typed subset was used in association tests. The sequencing pipeline was judged likely to have produced a cluster of highly shared sequence variants as a technical artifact. Because counts were too low, around 18 rarely observed V segments, including chromosome 9 orphons, were left out of the earlier analysis of over 550 of the donors. The authors suggested that the approach could potentially be generalized to other disease states and immunological phenotypes. The only immune exposure information available for the cohort was CMV serostatus. Strong co-occurrence of HLA alleles, especially DR and DQ, made assigning TCR associations to individual alleles difficult. Most TCR sequences were seen in very few donors, while some public TCRs were found in many individuals. A later analysis found that most CMV-associated TCR beta chains appeared HLA-restricted, with HLA associations seemingly driven largely by CMV exposure. A few of the identified cytomegalovirus-associated TCR beta chains were confirmed in vitro to be specific for cytomegalovirus antigens. In a later genetic analysis, fewer N-insertions in productive TCRs were reported among donors in an Asian-associated ancestry cluster than the roughly 700-donor mean. In this cohort, only TCR beta chains were sequenced, and detectable features were limited by the absence of alpha or paired-chain data. In a later analysis, HLA-associated TCR beta chains were found to be more clonally expanded and to have lower generation probabilities than equally common non-associated chains. In a later analysis, several top co-occurrence clusters were reported to appear linked to parvovirus B19, influenza, CMV and Epstein-Barr virus. The study gave a list of 150 to 200 TCR beta chains associated with cytomegalovirus. The classifier was reported to diagnose cytomegalovirus status with high specificity and sensitivity in both the original and validation cohorts. A further reported finding was that TCR beta sequences accurately predicted the HLA-A and HLA-B alleles for most subjects in the first cohort. Roughly uniform sequencing depth across donors was assumed in presence/absence analyses, although this assumption may not hold. V-gene and J-gene trimming of TCR beta chains was associated with a missense DCLRE1C variant in a later genetic analysis, and the association was replicated in an independent cohort. In an earlier analysis of 500 to 650 of the donors, most TCR beta V segments appeared in productive rearrangements about 87% or about 30% of the time, broadly matching IMGT annotations. Specific HLA alleles were associated with roughly 17,000 TCR beta sequences at a false discovery rate of 0.05 in a later analysis. The 87-base-pair reads could not distinguish some IMGT-functional V segments, including TRBV6-2 and TRBV6-3, so those segments were excluded.

This clone was detected only a few times. Its antigen is still unknown. No clone much larger than this one lies a single base away; base qualities are absent. Library preparation employed the immunoSEQ multiplex PCR assay. For the multiplex PCR, a mixture combining 60 forward primers for TCR Vbeta segments and 13 reverse primers for TCR Jbeta segments was used. The CDR3 region of rearranged TCR beta genes was amplified from genomic DNA by a multiplex PCR assay. The Illumina HiSeq System was used to sequence the amplified TCR beta libraries as 87-base-pair reads. On the authors' methods: Across the 666 repertoires, a later analysis counted roughly 84 million unique TCR beta chains, some 11 million of which were shared by at least two donors. Raw reads were error-corrected and collapsed into unique sequences with a nearest-neighbor algorithm that merged closely related sequences to remove PCR and sequencing errors. To assign V, D and J gene segments, CDR3 sequences were aligned to IMGT reference sequences. For a sequence to be retained, a match of at least six nucleotides to both a V gene segment and a J gene segment was required. Rearrangements were classified as productive when the CDR3 lacked stop codons and remained in frame with V and J, and all other rearrangements were classified as non-productive. CDR3 was defined by IMGT convention, running from the second conserved V-encoded cysteine to the conserved J-encoded phenylalanine. The earlier analysis of fewer than 700 of the donors excluded sequences that lacked an unambiguous match to a single V gene segment. In an earlier analysis of about 590 of the donors, a V segment was called functional when productive rearrangements were above 56.7%, and segregating when the standard deviation between donors exceeded 5%. A statistical classification framework was developed to diagnose cytomegalovirus status using the catalog of TCR beta chain sequences. A later analysis assigned V and J genes by comparing TCR nucleotide sequences with IMGT/GENE-DB human TR gene sequences. A later analysis assigned CDR3 sequences and most-parsimonious VDJ recombination scenarios with the TCRdist pipeline. In a later analysis, every TCR beta chain was defined by the combination of its CDR3 amino acid sequence and its V-gene family, and reads without a unique V-gene family were dropped. A later analysis removed 550 to 650 highly shared, low-generation-probability nucleotide sequences to deal with suspected cross-contamination and a sequencing artifact. In a later analysis, a clonal expansion index was calculated for each public chain from normalized within-repertoire ranks of inferred template counts. A later analysis computed generation probabilities with a VDJ recombination model fitted to out-of-frame rearrangements, and checked the results against IGoR. A later analysis scored TCR-TCR, TCR-HLA and TCR-CMV co-occurrence with hypergeometric tests, applying a repertoire-size bias correction to TCR pairs. False discovery rates were estimated in a later analysis by permuting HLA or CMV assignments 20 times. In a later analysis, co-occurring TCRs were grouped using DBSCAN, with TCRdist sequence similarity added in when clustering inside HLA-allele-positive subsets. Repertoires with fewer than 30,000 or more than 120,000 public chains were left out of co-occurrence clustering, as were roughly five repertoires with anomalous nucleotide sharing. The immuneACCESS repertoire file appears here via TCRdb, limited to in-frame rearrangements. These files lack a portion of the clones; in checked studies, under half of the deficit traces to unresolved V genes, and the cause of the others is not known. V, J and clone size are those of that table, while D and trimming were read from the DNA. The sample table records about 120,000 clones; about 10% of these occur just once. Around 5% of the sample goes to the ten largest clones.

In total, around 600 healthy bone marrow donors made up the cohort. At the time of sampling, all cohort members were nominally healthy, though unrecorded immune exposures were likely present. The donor tested CMV seropositive and was one of the 289 seropositive cohort members. Each donor provided a peripheral blood sample, and peripheral blood mononuclear cells were used for TCR beta sequencing. Genomic DNA was extracted from the blood cell samples with the Qiagen DNeasy Blood Extraction Kit. V sheds 4 bases and J sheds 4 bases, leaving 4 bases between their ends. There are 11 amino acids in the CDR3, from cysteine to phenylalanine inclusive. Only the CDR3 portion is preserved as DNA: 33 bases, with reading frame beginning at the first base. CDR1 and CDR2 were assigned from the germline V gene (reference sequence) as LNHDA and SQIVND.

The sequenced sample consisted of PBMCs. The sequence was collected from a woman aged 18-35 years in good health and CMV-seropositive. This chain is built from TRBV19 and TRBJ2-5, with no confidently assigned D gene. The bases are TGTGCCAGTAGTACCCGAGAGACCCAGTACTTC. This sequence encodes CASSTRETQYF.